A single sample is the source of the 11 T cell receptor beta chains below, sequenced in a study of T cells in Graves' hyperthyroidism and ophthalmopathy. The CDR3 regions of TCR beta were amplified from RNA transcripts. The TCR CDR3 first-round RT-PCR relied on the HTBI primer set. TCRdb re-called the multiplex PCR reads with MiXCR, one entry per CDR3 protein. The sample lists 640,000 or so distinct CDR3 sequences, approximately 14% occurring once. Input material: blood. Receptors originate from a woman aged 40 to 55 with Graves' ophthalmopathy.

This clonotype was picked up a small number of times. The CDR3: CASSLYFQGAYGGAETQYF. The DNA for the CDR3 is TGTGCCAGCAGTTTATATTTTCAGGGGGCGTATGGAGGCGCAGAGACCCAGTACTTC. The chain employs TRBV28 and TRBJ2-5; 8 nucleotides agree with TRBD1. V dropped 1 base and J dropped 4; count of bases not matched to a gene: 17. The CDR3 runs 19 residues. Germline CDR1 and CDR2: MDHEN and SYDVKM. The complete variable domain, with remaining parts taken from reference TRBV28 and TRBJ2-5, reads DVKVTQSSRYLVKRTGEKVFLECVQDMDHENMFWYRQDPGLGLRLIYFSYDVKMKEKGDIPEGYSVSREKKERFSLILESASTNQTSMYLCASSLYFQGAYGGAETQYFGPGTRLLVL.

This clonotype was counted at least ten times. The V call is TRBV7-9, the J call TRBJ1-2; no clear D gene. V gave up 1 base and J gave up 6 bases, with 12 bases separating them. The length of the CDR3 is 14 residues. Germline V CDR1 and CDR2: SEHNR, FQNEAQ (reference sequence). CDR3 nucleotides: TGTGCCAGCAGCTTAGGGACTTTACATCATGGCTACACCTTC. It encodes CASSLGTLHHGYTF.

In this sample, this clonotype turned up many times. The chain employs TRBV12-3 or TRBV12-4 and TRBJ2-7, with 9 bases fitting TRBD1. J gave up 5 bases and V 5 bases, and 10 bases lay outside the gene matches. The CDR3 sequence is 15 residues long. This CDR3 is CASSPTDRGAHEQYF. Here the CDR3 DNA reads TGTGCCAGCAGTCCGACGGACAGGGGAGCCCACGAGCAGTACTTC.

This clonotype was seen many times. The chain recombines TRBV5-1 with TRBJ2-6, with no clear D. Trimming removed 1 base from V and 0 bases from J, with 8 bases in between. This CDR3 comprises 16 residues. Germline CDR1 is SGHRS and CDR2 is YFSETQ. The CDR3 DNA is TGCGCCAGCAGCTTGTTAGCAGACTCTGGGGCCAACGTCCTGACTTTC. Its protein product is CASSLLADSGANVLTF.

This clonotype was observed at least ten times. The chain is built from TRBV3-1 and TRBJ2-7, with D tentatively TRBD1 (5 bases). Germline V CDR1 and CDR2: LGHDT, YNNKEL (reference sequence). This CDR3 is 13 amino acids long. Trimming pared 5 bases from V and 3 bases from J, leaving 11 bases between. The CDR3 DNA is TGTGCCAGCAGCTTTTCAGGGAACTACGAGCAGTACTTC. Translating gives CASSFSGNYEQYF.

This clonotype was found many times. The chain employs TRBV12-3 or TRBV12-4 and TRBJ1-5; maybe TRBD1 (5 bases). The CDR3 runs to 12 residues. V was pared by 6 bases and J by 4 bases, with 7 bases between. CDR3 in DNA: TGTGCCAGCAGACGACAGAATCAGCCCCAGCATTTT. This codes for CASRRQNQPQHF.

The CDR3 is CASSLGLRQLPEAFF. CDR3 bases: TGTGCCAGCAGTTTAGGCCTCCGGCAGTTGCCTGAAGCTTTCTTT. The V and J genes are TRBV12-3 or TRBV12-4 and TRBJ1-1; D uncertain. This CDR3 spans 15 amino acids. V gave up 1 base and J gave up 6 bases, with 15 bases separating them.

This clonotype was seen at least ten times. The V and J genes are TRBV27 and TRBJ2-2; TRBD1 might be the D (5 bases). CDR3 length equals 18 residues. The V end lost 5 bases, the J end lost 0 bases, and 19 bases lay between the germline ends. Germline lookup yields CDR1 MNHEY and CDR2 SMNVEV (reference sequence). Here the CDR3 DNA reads TGTGCCAGCAGTCCTTACCCCGAGACAGAGCCGAACACCGGGGAGCTGTTTTTT. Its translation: CASSPYPETEPNTGELFF.

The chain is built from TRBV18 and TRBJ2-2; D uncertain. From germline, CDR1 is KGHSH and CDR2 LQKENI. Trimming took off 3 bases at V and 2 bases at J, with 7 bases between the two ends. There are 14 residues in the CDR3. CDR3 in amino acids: CASSPGSNTGELFF. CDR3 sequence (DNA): TGTGCCAGCTCACCGGGCAGCAACACCGGGGAGCTGTTTTTT.

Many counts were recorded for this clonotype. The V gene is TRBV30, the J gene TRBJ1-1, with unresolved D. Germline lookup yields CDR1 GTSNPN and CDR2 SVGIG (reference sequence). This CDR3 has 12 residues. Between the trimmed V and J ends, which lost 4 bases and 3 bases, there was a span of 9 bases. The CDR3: CAWTLVHTEAFF. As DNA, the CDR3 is TGTGCCTGGACCCTGGTCCACACTGAAGCTTTCTTT.

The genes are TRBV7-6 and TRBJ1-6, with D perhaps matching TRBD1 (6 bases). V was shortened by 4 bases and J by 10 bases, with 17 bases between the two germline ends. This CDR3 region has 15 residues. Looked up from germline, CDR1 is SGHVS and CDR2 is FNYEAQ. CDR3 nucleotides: TGTGCCAGCAGCTACATCCAGGGGTACGGGTCACCCCTCCACTTT. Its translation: CASSYIQGYGSPLHF.